Listed here are 20 T cell receptor beta chains from one sample, sequenced in a study of cytomegalovirus exposure and HLA in healthy donors. PCR employed 60 Vbeta and 13 Jbeta primers. Generated by immunoSEQ multiplex PCR, the TCRdb table keeps only in-frame clones and is missing some. This sample has about 120,000 clones, with roughly 79% found just once. Material: PBMCs. The source of these receptors is a woman aged 18-29 years in good health and CMV-seronegative.

This rearrangement joins TRBV19 to TRBJ1-3; D is uncertain. V lost 5 bases to trimming and J lost 1 base, with 9 bases between them. The CDR3 sequence is 14 residues long. CDR1 LNHDA and CDR2 SQIVND come from the germline V gene (reference sequence). The chain's CDR3 is CASSLQVSGNTIYF. Here the CDR3 DNA reads TGTGCCAGTAGTTTGCAGGTTTCTGGAAACACCATATATTTT.

This clone was seen only once. This chain joins TRBV29-1 and TRBJ1-2; D unresolved. Germline V gene sequence: CDR1 SQVTM, CDR2 ANQGSEA. The CDR3 covers 13 residues. Trimming removed 4 bases at V and 4 bases at J, with 13 bases between. DNA for the CDR3: TGCAGCGTTGGTTTGGCGGGTAGCTATGGCTACACCTTC. Residues: CSVGLAGSYGYTF.

This clone was seen a handful of times. The gene calls are TRBV7-9 and TRBJ2-1, with 8 positions matching TRBD1. V trimming: 5 bases; J trimming: 7 bases; junction bases outside the gene matches: 10. This CDR3 region has 15 residues. Germline V lookup: CDR1 SEHNR, CDR2 FQNEAQ (reference sequence). CDR3 sequence (DNA): TGTGCCAGCAGCGCCTGGACAGGGTTAGGAAATGAGCAGTTCTTC. Translated, it gives CASSAWTGLGNEQFF.

The chain employs TRBV4-1 and TRBJ1-5; 7 bases match TRBD1. Germline CDR1 is MGHRA and CDR2 is YSYEKL. The CDR3 has 18 residues. With V trimmed by 1 base and J by 2 bases, 11 bases remained unmatched. The CDR3 here is CASSQVSLTGLGNQPQHF. As DNA, the CDR3 is TGCGCCAGCAGCCAAGTTAGCCTGACAGGGCTTGGCAATCAGCCCCAGCATTTT.

V gene TRBV30 combines with J gene TRBJ2-5; 9 bases map to TRBD1. This CDR3 is built from 15 residues. The germline gives CDR1 GTSNPN, CDR2 SVGIG (reference sequence). J was trimmed by 0 bases and V by 7 bases; bases with no gene match: 9. DNA of the CDR3: TGTGCCTCCCCAATGGGACAGGGAGACCAAGAGACCCAGTACTTC. This sequence encodes CASPMGQGDQETQYF.

The rearrangement uses TRBV6-5 and TRBJ2-3, with D unresolved. This CDR3 has 15 residues. V lost 5 bases to trimming and J lost 3 bases, with 15 bases between them. In germline, CDR1 is MNHEY, CDR2 SVGAGI. The CDR3 reads CASSSPSRPTDTQYF. For the CDR3, the DNA is TGTGCCAGCAGTAGCCCTTCCAGGCCTACAGATACGCAGTATTTT.

The rearrangement links TRBV28 to TRBJ1-4; no clear D gene. Per germline, CDR1 MDHEN and CDR2 SYDVKM. The CDR3 spans 17 residues. Trimming shortened V by 3 bases and J by 8 bases, and 22 bases separated the two germline ends. Here the CDR3 reads CASSLGGTGLPGEKLFF. CDR3 coding DNA: TGTGCCAGCAGTTTGGGAGGAACCGGATTACCGGGGGAAAAACTGTTTTTT.

As regards this clone: The sample contains more than one DNA sequence encoding this CDR3. The chain couples TRBV30 to TRBJ1-2, with 7 bases that match TRBD1. CDR3 length equals 15 residues. After removal of 3 bases from V and 4 bases from J, the junction contained 11 bases not matched to a gene. Germline assignment: CDR1 GTSNPN and CDR2 SVGIG (reference sequence). The CDR3 sequence: CAWSATSGGTYGYTF. The CDR3 bases are TGTGCCTGGAGCGCTACCTCAGGGGGGACCTATGGCTACACCTTC. The entire variable domain, with the rest obtained from reference TRBV30 and TRBJ1-2, is as follows: SQTIHQWPATLVQPVGSPLSLECTVEGTSNPNLYWYRQAAGRGLQLLFYSVGIGQISSEVPQNLSASRPQDRQFILSSKKLLLSDSGFYLCAWSATSGGTYGYTFGSGTRLTVV.

This chain joins TRBV13 and TRBJ1-2; unclear D gene. V was pared by 2 bases and J by 7 bases, with 8 bases between. Germline assignment: CDR1 PRHDT and CDR2 FYEKMQ (reference sequence). The CDR3 has 12 amino acids. CDR3 in amino acids: CASSLKKRGYTF. The DNA of the CDR3 is TGTGCCAGCAGCTTAAAGAAGCGTGGCTACACCTTC.

Only one count was recorded for this clone. The chain combines TRBV15 with TRBJ1-1, with TRBD1 matching over 7 bases. The CDR3 is made up of 16 amino acids. With 2 bases clipped from V and 5 bases from J, the junction kept 11 bases outside the gene matches. Germline-derived CDR1 and CDR2 are LNHNV and YYDKDF (reference sequence). CDR3 region: CATSRRAGRGETEAFF. The DNA of the CDR3 is TGTGCCACCAGCAGACGGGCCGGCAGGGGGGAAACTGAAGCTTTCTTT.

This chain joins TRBV2 and TRBJ1-2, with 9 bases fitting TRBD1. This CDR3 region has 15 residues. The V gene's germline CDR1 is SNHLY and CDR2 FYNNEI. With 6 bases clipped from V and 0 bases from J, the junction kept 5 bases outside the gene matches. The CDR3 sequence: CASSQDRGANYGYTF. Here the CDR3 DNA reads TGTGCCAGCAGCCAGGACAGGGGAGCTAACTATGGCTACACCTTC.

V usage is TRBV28 and J usage is TRBJ2-6, with 10 nucleotides matching TRBD1. The CDR3 loop spans 18 amino acids. Trimming at V came to 6 bases and at J to 4 bases, leaving 12 bases not matched to a gene. The germline V gene has CDR1 MDHEN and CDR2 SYDVKM. CDR3 region: CASRSPGQGRLGANVLTF. The CDR3 DNA follows: TGTGCCAGCAGGTCACCGGGACAGGGGCGATTGGGGGCCAACGTCCTGACTTTC.

The chain joins TRBV15 to TRBJ2-7; D is perhaps TRBD1 (5 bases). The CDR3 consists of 15 residues. Germline V lookup: CDR1 LNHNV, CDR2 YYDKDF (reference sequence). V was shortened by 4 bases and J by 2 bases, with 15 bases between the two germline ends. CDR3: CATSKDRSNAYEQYF. The CDR3 bases are TGTGCCACCAGCAAAGACAGATCGAACGCCTACGAGCAGTACTTC.

This clone has a handful of counts. The genes are TRBV25-1 and TRBJ1-6; D not resolved. Germline V CDR1 and CDR2: MGHDK, SYGVNS. The CDR3 loop spans 16 amino acids. V gave up 3 bases and J gave up 0 bases, with 9 bases separating them. The CDR3 protein is CASSDFEDSYNSPLHF. The CDR3 DNA sequence: TGTGCCAGCAGTGACTTTGAGGACTCCTATAATTCACCCCTCCACTTT.

This chain joins TRBV4-1 and TRBJ1-2, with D possibly TRBD1 on 6 matching bases. Germline V gene data show CDR1 as MGHRA and CDR2 as YSYEKL. V lost 1 base to trimming and J lost 8 bases, with 14 bases between them. This CDR3 has 14 amino acids. CDR3 nucleotides: TGCGCCAGCAGCCAAGCCCGGACAGTCGGGGGCTACACCTTC. It specifies CASSQARTVGGYTF.

This clone appeared a few times. J is TRBJ2-5 and V is TRBV11-2, with 13 bases lining up with TRBD2. The junction had 4 bases not matched to a gene; V was cut back by 4 bases and J by 2 bases. CDR1 is SGHAT, CDR2 FQNNGV, per germline. The CDR3 loop spans 16 amino acids. The CDR3 nucleotides are TGTGCCAGCAGCTCGCGACTAGCGGGGGGACAAGAGACCCAGTACTTC. It yields the protein CASSSRLAGGQETQYF.

This chain's CDR3 is CASSRGTALYEQYF. CDR3 nucleotides: TGTGCCAGCAGCCGCGGGACAGCCCTTTACGAGCAGTACTTC. The gene calls are TRBV5-6 and TRBJ2-7, with a weak D call TRBD1 (7 bases). CDR1 and CDR2 from the germline V gene are SGHDT and YYEEEE. V lost 4 bases and J lost 4, with 15 bases in between. CDR3 length equals 14 residues.

J is TRBJ2-2 and V is TRBV7-9; no definite D call. Trimming removed 5 bases from V and 1 base from J, with 8 bases in between. Germline-derived CDR1 and CDR2 are SEHNR and FQNEAQ (reference sequence). The CDR3 is made up of 14 amino acids. The chain's CDR3 is CASSTTVNTGELFF. The DNA for the CDR3 is TGTGCCAGCAGCACAACAGTGAACACCGGGGAGCTGTTTTTT.

The rearrangement joins TRBV9 to TRBJ2-5; TRBD2 might be the D (5 bases). The CDR3 runs 15 residues. V gave up 0 bases and J gave up 2 bases, with 11 bases separating them. Per the germline V gene, CDR1 is SGDLS and CDR2 is YYNGEE. The DNA for the CDR3 is TGTGCCAGCAGCGTAGCGACGGGGATTCAAGAGACCCAGTACTTC. This sequence encodes CASSVATGIQETQYF.

The table lists this clone with many counts. The chain employs TRBV4-2 and TRBJ2-6, with D tentatively TRBD2 (5 bases). The V end lost 1 base, the J end lost 2 bases, and 6 bases lay between the germline ends. The germline V gene has CDR1 LGHNA and CDR2 YNFKEQ. The CDR3 totals 15 residues. CDR3 amino acids: CASSQAGTGANVLTF. The CDR3 bases are TGTGCCAGCAGCCAAGCGGGAACTGGGGCCAACGTCCTGACTTTC.